The T cell receptor (beta chain) under discussion was sequenced for a study of cytomegalovirus exposure and HLA in healthy donors. Study results and caveats: The study listed approximately 160 cytomegalovirus-associated TCR beta chains. When a later analysis compared HLA-associated TCR beta chains with equally common others, the HLA-associated chains turned out to be more clonally expanded and to have lower generation probabilities.

For this clone: Antigen: not known.

The J segment lost 9 bases and the V segment lost 0 bases, leaving 8 bases of the junction unmatched. The CDR3 is 16 amino acids. Germline lookup yields CDR1 SGHRS and CDR2 YFSETQ. 13 Jbeta primers and 60 Vbeta primers were used for the PCR. Generated by immunoSEQ multiplex PCR, the TCRdb table keeps only in-frame clones and is missing some. Here the sample spans about 190,000 clones, around 88% being singletons. Sequencing was done on a sample of PBMCs. The chain carries TRBV5-1 and TRBJ2-1; 11 bases are a match to TRBD2. This receptor was identified in a man aged 40-50 years in good health and CMV-seropositive. In DNA, the CDR3 is TGCGCCAGCAGCTTGGAAGGACTAGCGGGCTTTGGTGAGCAGTTCTTC. Amino acids: CASSLEGLAGFGEQFF. The variable domain in full, completed from reference TRBV5-1 and TRBJ2-1, reads KAGVTQTPRYLIKTRGQQVTLSCSPISGHRSVSWYQQTPGQGLQFLFEYFSETQRNKGNFPGRFSGRQFSNSRSEMNVSTLELGDSALYLCASSLEGLAGFGEQFFGPGTRLTVL.